The source of this T cell receptor beta chain is a study of T cells in Graves' hyperthyroidism and ophthalmopathy. Findings and caveats of the study: Most expanded thyroid clonotypes above 0.001 also appeared in blood. From stable hyperthyroidism, ophthalmopathy was separated by a 13 V-J model.

TCR beta CDR3 region amplification was performed from RNA transcripts. Researchers ran a first-round RT-PCR on the TCR CDR3 using the HTBI primer set. TCRdb reanalysed the multiplex PCR reads using MiXCR and keeps one entry per CDR3 protein. The sample carries about 640,000 distinct CDR3 sequences, less than 25% recorded once. Germline CDR1 is LGHNT and CDR2 is FRNRAP. V trimming: 2 bases; J trimming: 8 bases; junction bases outside the gene matches: 8. CDR3 length: 15 residues. PBMCs were derived from 10 ml fresh peripheral blood. This clonotype was counted a few times. What it binds is unknown. Input material: blood. The rearrangement links TRBV12-5 to TRBJ2-1; 8 bases match TRBD1. This clonotype was obtained from a man aged 30-40 years with Graves' ophthalmopathy. The CDR3 spells CASGLSGQGYDEQFF. The CDR3 bases are TGTGCTAGTGGTTTGTCCGGACAGGGCTATGATGAGCAGTTCTTC.